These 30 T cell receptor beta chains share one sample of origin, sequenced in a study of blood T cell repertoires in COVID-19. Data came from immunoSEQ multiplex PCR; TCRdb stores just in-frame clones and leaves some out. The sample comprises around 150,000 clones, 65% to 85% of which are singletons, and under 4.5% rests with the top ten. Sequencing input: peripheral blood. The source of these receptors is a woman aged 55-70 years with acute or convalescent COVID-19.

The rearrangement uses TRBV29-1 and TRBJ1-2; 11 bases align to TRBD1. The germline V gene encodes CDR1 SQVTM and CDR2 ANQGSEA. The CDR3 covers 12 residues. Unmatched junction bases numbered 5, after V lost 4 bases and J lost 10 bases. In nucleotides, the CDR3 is TGCAGCGTTGCGGACAGGGGGCCAATCTACACCTTC. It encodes CSVADRGPIYTF.

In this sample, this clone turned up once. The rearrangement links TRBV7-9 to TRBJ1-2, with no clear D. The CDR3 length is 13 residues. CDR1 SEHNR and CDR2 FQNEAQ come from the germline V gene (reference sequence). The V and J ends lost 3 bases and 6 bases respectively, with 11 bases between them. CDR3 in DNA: TGTGCCAGCAGCTTGCCGAGCGTAGATGGCTACACCTTC. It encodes CASSLPSVDGYTF.

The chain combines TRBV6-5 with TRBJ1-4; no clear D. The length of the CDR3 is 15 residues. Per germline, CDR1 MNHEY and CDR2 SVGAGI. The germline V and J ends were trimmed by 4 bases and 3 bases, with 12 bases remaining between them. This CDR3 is CASSSGGRANEKLFF. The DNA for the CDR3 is TGTGCCAGCAGTTCCGGAGGAAGGGCTAATGAAAAACTGTTTTTT.

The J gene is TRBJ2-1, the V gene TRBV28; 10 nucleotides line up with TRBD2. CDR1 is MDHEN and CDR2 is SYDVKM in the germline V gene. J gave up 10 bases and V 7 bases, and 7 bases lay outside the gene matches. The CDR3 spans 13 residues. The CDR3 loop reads CASTPSGRGEQFF. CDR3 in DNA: TGTGCCAGCACCCCTAGCGGGAGAGGAGAGCAGTTCTTC.

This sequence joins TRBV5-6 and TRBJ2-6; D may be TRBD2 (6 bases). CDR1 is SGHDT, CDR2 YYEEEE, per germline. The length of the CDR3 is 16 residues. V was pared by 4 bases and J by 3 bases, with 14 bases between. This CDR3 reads CASSVEGSVGANVLTF. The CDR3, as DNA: TGTGCCAGCAGCGTGGAGGGGTCCGTTGGGGCCAACGTCCTGACTTTC.

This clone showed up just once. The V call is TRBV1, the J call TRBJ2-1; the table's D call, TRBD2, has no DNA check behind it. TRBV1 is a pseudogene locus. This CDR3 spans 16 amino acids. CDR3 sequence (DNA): TGCACCAGCAGCCAAGATCTCGGGACTCGATGGAATGAGCAGTTCTTC. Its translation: CTSSQDLGTRWNEQFF.

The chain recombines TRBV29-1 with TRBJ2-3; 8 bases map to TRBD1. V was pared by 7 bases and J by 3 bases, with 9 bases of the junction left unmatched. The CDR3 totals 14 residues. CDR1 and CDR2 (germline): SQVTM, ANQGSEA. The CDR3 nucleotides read TGCAGCGCCCCCCGGACAGGGAAGACAGATACGCAGTATTTT. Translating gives CSAPRTGKTDTQYF.

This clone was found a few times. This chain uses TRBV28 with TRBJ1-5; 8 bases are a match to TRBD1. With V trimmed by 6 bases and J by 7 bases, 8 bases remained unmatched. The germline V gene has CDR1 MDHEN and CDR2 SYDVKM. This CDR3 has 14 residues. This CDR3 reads CASSPGQVRQPQHF. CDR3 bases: TGTGCCAGCAGCCCGGGACAGGTCAGGCAGCCCCAGCATTTT.

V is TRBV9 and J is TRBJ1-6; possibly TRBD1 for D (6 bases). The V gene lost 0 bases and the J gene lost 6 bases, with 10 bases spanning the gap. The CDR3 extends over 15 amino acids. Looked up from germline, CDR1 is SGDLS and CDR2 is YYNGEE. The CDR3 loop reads CASSVDAGVNSPLHF. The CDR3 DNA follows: TGTGCCAGCAGCGTAGACGCAGGGGTTAATTCACCCCTCCACTTT.

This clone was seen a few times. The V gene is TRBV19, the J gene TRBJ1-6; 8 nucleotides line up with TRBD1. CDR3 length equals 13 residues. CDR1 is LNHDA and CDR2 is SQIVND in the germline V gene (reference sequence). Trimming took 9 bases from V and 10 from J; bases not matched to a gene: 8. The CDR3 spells CASTTGVVSPLHF. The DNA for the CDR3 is TGTGCCAGCACGACAGGGGTTGTCTCACCCCTCCACTTT.

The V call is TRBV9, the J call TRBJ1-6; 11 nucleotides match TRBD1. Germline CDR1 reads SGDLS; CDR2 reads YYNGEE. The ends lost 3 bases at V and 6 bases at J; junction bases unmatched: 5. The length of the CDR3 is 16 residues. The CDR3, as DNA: TGTGCCAGCAGCGCCTCCGGGACAGGGGGTAATTCACCCCTCCACTTT. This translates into CASSASGTGGNSPLHF. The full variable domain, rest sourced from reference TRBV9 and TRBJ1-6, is DSGVTQTPKHLITATGQRVTLRCSPRSGDLSVYWYQQSLDQGLQFLIQYYNGEERAKGNILERFSAQQFPDLHSELNLSSLELGDSALYFCASSASGTGGNSPLHFGNGTRLTVT.

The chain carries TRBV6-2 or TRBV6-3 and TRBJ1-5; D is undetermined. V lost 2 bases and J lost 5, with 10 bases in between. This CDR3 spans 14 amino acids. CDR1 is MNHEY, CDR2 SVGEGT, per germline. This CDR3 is CASSYHSPDQPQHF. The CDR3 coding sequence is TGTGCCAGCAGTTACCACAGTCCAGATCAGCCCCAGCATTTT.

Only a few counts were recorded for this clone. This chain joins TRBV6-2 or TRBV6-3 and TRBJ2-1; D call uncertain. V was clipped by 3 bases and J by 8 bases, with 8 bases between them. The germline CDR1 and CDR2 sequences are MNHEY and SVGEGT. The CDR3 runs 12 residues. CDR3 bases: TGTGCCAGCAGTTATAGTACCGATGAGCAGTTCTTC. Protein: CASSYSTDEQFF.

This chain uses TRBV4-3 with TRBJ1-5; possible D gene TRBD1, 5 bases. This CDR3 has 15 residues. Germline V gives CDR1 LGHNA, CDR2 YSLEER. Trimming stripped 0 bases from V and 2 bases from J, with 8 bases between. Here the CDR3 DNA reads TGCGCCAGCAGCCAAGATCCGACAGGCAATCAGCCCCAGCATTTT. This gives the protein CASSQDPTGNQPQHF.

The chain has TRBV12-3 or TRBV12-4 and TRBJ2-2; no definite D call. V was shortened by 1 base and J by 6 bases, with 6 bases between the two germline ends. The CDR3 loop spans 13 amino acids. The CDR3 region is CASSLVAPGELFF. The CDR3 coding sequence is TGTGCCAGCAGTTTAGTGGCTCCCGGGGAGCTGTTTTTT.

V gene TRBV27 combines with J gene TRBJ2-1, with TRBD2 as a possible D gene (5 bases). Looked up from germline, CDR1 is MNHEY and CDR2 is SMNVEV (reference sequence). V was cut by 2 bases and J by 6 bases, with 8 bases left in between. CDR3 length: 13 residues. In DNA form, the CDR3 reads TGTGCCAGCAGTTTACTAGAGGGCAATGAGCAGTTCTTC. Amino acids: CASSLLEGNEQFF.

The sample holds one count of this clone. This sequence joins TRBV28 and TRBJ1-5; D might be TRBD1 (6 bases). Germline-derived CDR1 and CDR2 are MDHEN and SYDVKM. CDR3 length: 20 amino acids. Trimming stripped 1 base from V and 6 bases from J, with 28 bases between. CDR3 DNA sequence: TGTGCCAGCAGTTTATATTTGGGACAATTGGGAGGGCACTCGGGTCAGCCCCAGCATTTT. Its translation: CASSLYLGQLGGHSGQPQHF.

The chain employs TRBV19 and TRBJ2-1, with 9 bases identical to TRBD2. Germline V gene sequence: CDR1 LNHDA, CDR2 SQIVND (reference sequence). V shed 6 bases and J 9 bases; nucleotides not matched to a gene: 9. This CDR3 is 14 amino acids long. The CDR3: CASSVPGTSFEQFF. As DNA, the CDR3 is TGTGCCAGTAGCGTCCCCGGGACTAGCTTTGAGCAGTTCTTC.

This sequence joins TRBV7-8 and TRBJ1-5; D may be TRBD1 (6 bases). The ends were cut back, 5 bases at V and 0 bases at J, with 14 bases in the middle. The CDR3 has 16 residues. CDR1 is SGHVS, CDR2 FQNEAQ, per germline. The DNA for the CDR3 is TGTGCCAGCAGCCCCAGGGGCCAGGATAGCAATCAGCCCCAGCATTTT. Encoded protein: CASSPRGQDSNQPQHF.

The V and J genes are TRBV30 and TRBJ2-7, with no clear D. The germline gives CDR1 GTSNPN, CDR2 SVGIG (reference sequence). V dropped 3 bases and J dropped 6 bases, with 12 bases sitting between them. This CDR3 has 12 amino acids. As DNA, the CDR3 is TGTGCCTGGAGGAACCCCCGGTTCGAGCAGTACTTC. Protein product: CAWRNPRFEQYF.

The CDR3 DNA sequence: TGCGCCAGCAGCCGGACAGGGGGCCCTGGAAACACCATATATTTT. Protein: CASSRTGGPGNTIYF. The gene calls are TRBV5-1 and TRBJ1-3, with 11 bases aligning to TRBD1. This CDR3 has 15 residues. V trimming: 4 bases; J trimming: 2 bases; junction bases outside the gene matches: 2. Germline lookup yields CDR1 SGHRS and CDR2 YFSETQ.

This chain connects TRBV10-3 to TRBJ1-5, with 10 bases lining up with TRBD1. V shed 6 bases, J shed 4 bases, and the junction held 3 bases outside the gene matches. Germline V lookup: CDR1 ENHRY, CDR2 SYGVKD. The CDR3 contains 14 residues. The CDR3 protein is CAIRGTGENQPQHF. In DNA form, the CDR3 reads TGTGCCATCAGAGGGACAGGGGAGAATCAGCCCCAGCATTTT.

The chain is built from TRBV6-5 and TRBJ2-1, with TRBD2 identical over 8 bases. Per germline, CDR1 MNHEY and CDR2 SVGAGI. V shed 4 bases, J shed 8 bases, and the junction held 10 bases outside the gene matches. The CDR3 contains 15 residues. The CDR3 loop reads CASSLSGRLPHEQFF. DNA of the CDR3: TGTGCCAGCAGTTTAAGCGGGAGACTCCCCCATGAGCAGTTCTTC.

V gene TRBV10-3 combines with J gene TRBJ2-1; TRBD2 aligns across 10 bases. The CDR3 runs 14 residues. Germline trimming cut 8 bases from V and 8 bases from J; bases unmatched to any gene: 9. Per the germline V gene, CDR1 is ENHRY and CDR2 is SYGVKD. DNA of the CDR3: TGTGCCATCGGGGGACTGAGCGGGAGGGATGAGCAGTTCTTC. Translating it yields CAIGGLSGRDEQFF.

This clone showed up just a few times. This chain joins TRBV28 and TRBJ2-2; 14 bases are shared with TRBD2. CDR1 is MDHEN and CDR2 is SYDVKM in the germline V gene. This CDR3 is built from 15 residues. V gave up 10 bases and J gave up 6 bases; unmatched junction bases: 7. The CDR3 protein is CATRLTSGRAGELFF. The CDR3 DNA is TGTGCCACGCGATTGACTAGCGGGAGGGCCGGGGAGCTGTTTTTT.

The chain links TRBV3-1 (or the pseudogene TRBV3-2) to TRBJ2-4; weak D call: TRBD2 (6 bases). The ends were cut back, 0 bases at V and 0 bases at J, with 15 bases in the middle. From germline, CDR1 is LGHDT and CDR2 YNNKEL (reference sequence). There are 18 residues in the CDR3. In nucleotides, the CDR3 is TGTGCCAGCAGCCAAGAGGGACTGCTATCCCTAGCCAAAAACATTCAGTACTTC. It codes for CASSQEGLLSLAKNIQYF.

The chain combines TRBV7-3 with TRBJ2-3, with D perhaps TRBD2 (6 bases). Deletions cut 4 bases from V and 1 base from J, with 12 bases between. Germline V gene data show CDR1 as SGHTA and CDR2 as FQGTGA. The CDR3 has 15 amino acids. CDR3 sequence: CASSSGRWGTDTQYF. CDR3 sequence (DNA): TGTGCCAGCAGCTCCGGGAGATGGGGCACAGATACGCAGTATTTT.

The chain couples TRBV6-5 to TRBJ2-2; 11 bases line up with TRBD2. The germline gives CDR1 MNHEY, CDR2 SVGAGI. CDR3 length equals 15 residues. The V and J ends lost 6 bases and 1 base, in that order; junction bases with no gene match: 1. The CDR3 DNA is TGTGCCAGCAGGGGGACTAGCGGGAACACCGGGGAGCTGTTTTTT. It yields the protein CASRGTSGNTGELFF.

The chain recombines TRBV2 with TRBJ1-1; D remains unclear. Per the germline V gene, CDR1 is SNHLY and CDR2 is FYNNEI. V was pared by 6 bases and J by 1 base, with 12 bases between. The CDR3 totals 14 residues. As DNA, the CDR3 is TGTGCCAGCAGCCCTTTCATCGGGAACACTGAAGCTTTCTTT. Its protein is CASSPFIGNTEAFF.

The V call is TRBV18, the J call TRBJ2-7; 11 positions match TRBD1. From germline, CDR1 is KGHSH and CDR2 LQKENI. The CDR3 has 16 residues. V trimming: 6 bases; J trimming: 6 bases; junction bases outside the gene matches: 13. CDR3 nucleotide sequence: TGTGCCAGCTCCCGCGTAAGACCGGGACAGGGGGGCGAGCAGTACTTC. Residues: CASSRVRPGQGGEQYF.